This passage covers 10 T cell receptor beta chains from one sample sequenced in a study of blood T cell repertoires in COVID-19. The protocol was immunoSEQ multiplex PCR, while the TCRdb copy is restricted to in-frame clones and leaves out a portion. Of approximately 190,000 clones in the sample, around 84% were seen once. Sequenced material: peripheral blood. Every receptor here comes from a human donor in a cohort sampled during active COVID-19.

V gene TRBV3-1 (or the pseudogene TRBV3-2) combines with J gene TRBJ2-5, with no clear D. Trimming removed 6 bases from V and 5 bases from J, with 13 bases in between. CDR1 and CDR2 from the germline V gene are LGHDT and YNNKEL (reference sequence). This CDR3 has 13 amino acids. This chain's CDR3 is CASSLLGSETQYF. The CDR3 coding sequence is TGTGCCAGCAGTCTTCTAGGTTCTGAGACCCAGTACTTC.

CDR3 loop: CASSLGFAGNTEAFF. The CDR3 bases are TGTGCCAGCAGCTTAGGGTTCGCGGGGAACACTGAAGCTTTCTTT. The chain couples TRBV7-9 to TRBJ1-1, with D unclear. The CDR3 contains 15 residues. CDR1 and CDR2 (germline): SEHNR, FQNEAQ (reference sequence). Trimming removed 1 base at V and 1 base at J, with 10 bases between.

This chain links TRBV27 with TRBJ1-5; the match to TRBD1 covers 8 bases. Germline assignment: CDR1 MNHEY and CDR2 SMNVEV (reference sequence). This CDR3 has 13 amino acids. Germline trimming cut 6 bases from V and 4 bases from J; bases unmatched to any gene: 2. The chain's CDR3 is CASSRTGNQPQHF. Written as DNA, the CDR3 is TGTGCCAGCAGCCGGACAGGGAATCAGCCCCAGCATTTT.

In regard to this clone: Distinct nucleotide sequences in the sample also encode this CDR3. This chain joins TRBV28 and TRBJ1-2; 7 bases map to TRBD1. The CDR3 extends over 15 amino acids. Germline trimming cut 4 bases from V and 0 bases from J; bases unmatched to any gene: 5. Germline V lookup: CDR1 MDHEN, CDR2 SYDVKM. The CDR3 DNA is TGTGCCAGCAGTTCCCCGACAGGGACTAACTATGGCTACACCTTC. Translated: CASSSPTGTNYGYTF.

V usage is TRBV5-6 and J usage is TRBJ2-5, with 10 bases fitting TRBD2. The CDR3 consists of 15 residues. Germline V lookup: CDR1 SGHDT, CDR2 YYEEEE. V was pared by 7 bases and J by 5 bases, with 11 bases of the junction left unmatched. The CDR3 bases are TGTGCCAGCCGAACTAGCGGGGAGGGGGCCGAGACCCAGTACTTC. This translates into CASRTSGEGAETQYF.

This chain uses TRBV19 with TRBJ2-5; 8 bases are a match to TRBD2. V gave up 4 bases and J gave up 2 bases; unmatched junction bases: 6. The CDR3 has 15 residues. The germline V gene has CDR1 LNHDA and CDR2 SQIVND (reference sequence). DNA of the CDR3: TGTGCCAGTAGTACCGCGGGACTAGTACAAGAGACCCAGTACTTC. It translates to CASSTAGLVQETQYF.

The chain joins TRBV6-2 or TRBV6-3 to TRBJ2-7, with 8 bases lining up with TRBD2. Germline assignment: CDR1 MNHEY and CDR2 SVGEGT. The junction had 11 bases not matched to a gene; V was cut back by 7 bases and J by 3 bases. The CDR3 extends over 15 amino acids. The CDR3: CASTPSSREDYEQYF. The DNA of the CDR3 is TGTGCCAGCACCCCGAGCTCGCGGGAGGACTACGAGCAGTACTTC.

The V and J genes are TRBV24-1 and TRBJ2-3; the D is unclear. The CDR3 runs to 12 residues. The V end was cut by 4 bases, the J end by 6 bases, with 7 bases between. The germline V gene encodes CDR1 KGHDR and CDR2 SFDVKD. Here the CDR3 DNA reads TGTGCCACCAGTGACCGAGCGGATACGCAGTATTTT. It translates to CATSDRADTQYF.

The gene calls are TRBV29-1 and TRBJ1-1; D might be TRBD1 (6 bases). Per germline, CDR1 SQVTM and CDR2 ANQGSEA. V lost 6 bases to trimming and J lost 0 bases, with 11 bases between them. The CDR3 is made up of 13 amino acids. CDR3 nucleotides: TGCAGCGTCAAAACAGGGATGAACACTGAAGCTTTCTTT. This gives the protein CSVKTGMNTEAFF. Filled out from reference TRBV29-1 and TRBJ1-1, the complete variable domain reads SAVISQKPSRDICQRGTSLTIQCQVDSQVTMMFWYRQQPGQSLTLIATANQGSEATYESGFVIDKFPISRPNLTFSTLTVSNMSPEDSSIYLCSVKTGMNTEAFFGQGTRLTVV.

The rearrangement joins TRBV9 to TRBJ1-2; D not resolved. Trimming removed 4 bases from V and 4 bases from J, with 20 bases in between. Germline V lookup: CDR1 SGDLS, CDR2 YYNGEE. The CDR3 spans 16 residues. The CDR3 here is CASSHGRTGGFYGYTF. CDR3 in DNA: TGTGCCAGCAGCCATGGGAGGACCGGAGGGTTCTATGGCTACACCTTC.